The 16 T cell receptor beta chains below were found in one sample sequenced in a study of T cell changes during pregnancy in multiple sclerosis. Profiled with immunoSEQ multiplex PCR; TCRdb holds only in-frame clones, not every one. The repertoire holds approximately 89,000 clones, with 94% as singletons. This material consisted of peripheral blood, taken after pregnancy. The origin of the receptors is a female donor in good health, enrolled as a control in a pregnancy study.

This chain joins TRBV28 and TRBJ2-3; TRBD1 might be the D (6 bases). This CDR3 is 11 amino acids long. The V gene lost 7 bases and the J gene lost 13 bases, with 15 bases spanning the gap. Per germline, CDR1 MDHEN and CDR2 SYDVKM. The chain's CDR3 is CASTERDIEYF. DNA of the CDR3: TGTGCCAGCACCGAACGGGACATAGAGTATTTT.

The chain recombines TRBV5-5 with TRBJ2-3, with TRBD2 matching 7 bases. Germline CDR1 is SGHKS and CDR2 is YYEKEE (reference sequence). CDR3 length: 16 residues. J gave up 11 bases and V 0 bases, and 15 bases lay outside the gene matches. The CDR3 sequence: CASSLGPGGTDTKQYF. DNA of the CDR3: TGTGCCAGCAGCTTGGGACCCGGGGGGACGGACACTAAGCAGTATTTT.

In its sample, this clone was seen once. V and J are TRBV6-5 and TRBJ1-4; D is perhaps TRBD1 (6 bases). The germline CDR1 and CDR2 sequences are MNHEY and SVGAGI. CDR3 length: 15 residues. V lost 6 bases, J lost 8 bases, and 19 bases lay in between. The CDR3 sequence: CASRQTGGRGEKLFF. The CDR3 nucleotides read TGTGCCAGCAGACAGACAGGAGGCAGGGGAGAAAAACTGTTTTTT.

This rearrangement joins TRBV27 to TRBJ1-1, with 8 bases lining up with TRBD1. With V trimmed by 2 bases and J by 4 bases, 9 bases remained unmatched. The CDR3 loop spans 16 amino acids. Germline CDR1 is MNHEY and CDR2 is SMNVEV (reference sequence). The CDR3 sequence is CASSLGADRVGTEAFF. The CDR3 nucleotides read TGTGCCAGCAGTTTAGGGGCGGACAGGGTGGGCACTGAAGCTTTCTTT.

This clone appeared a single time. J is TRBJ1-1 and V is TRBV6-5; unclear D gene. The germline V gene encodes CDR1 MNHEY and CDR2 SVGAGI. V lost 2 bases, J lost 1 base, and 5 bases lay in between. The CDR3 consists of 13 residues. The CDR3 sequence: CASSYIGNTEAFF. The CDR3 DNA follows: TGTGCCAGCAGTTACATCGGGAACACTGAAGCTTTCTTT.

The chain is built from TRBV19 and TRBJ2-1; D is possibly TRBD2 (6 bases). The germline V gene encodes CDR1 LNHDA and CDR2 SQIVND (reference sequence). CDR3 size: 16 residues. The V and J ends lost 9 bases and 0 bases respectively, with 18 bases between them. CDR3 residues: CASTPSGGISYNEQFF. CDR3 DNA: TGTGCCAGCACCCCAAGTGGGGGGATCTCCTACAATGAGCAGTTCTTC.

V usage is TRBV11-3 and J usage is TRBJ2-2; a weak D match, TRBD2 (5 bases). V lost 2 bases to trimming and J lost 0 bases, with 10 bases between them. Germline V gives CDR1 SGHNT, CDR2 YENEEA. The CDR3 runs 16 residues. The CDR3 protein is CASSLSYGTNTGELFF. In DNA form, the CDR3 reads TGTGCCAGCAGCTTATCCTACGGGACGAACACCGGGGAGCTGTTTTTT.

V is TRBV6-6 and J is TRBJ2-2; 7 bases are shared with TRBD2. The V gene's germline CDR1 is MNHNY and CDR2 SVGAGI (reference sequence). This CDR3 contains 16 residues. V shed 7 bases, J shed 0 bases, and the junction held 8 bases outside the gene matches. The CDR3 spells CASTILAASNTGELFF. In DNA, the CDR3 is TGTGCCAGCACCATTCTAGCGGCCTCGAACACCGGGGAGCTGTTTTTT.

The rearrangement links TRBV5-6 to TRBJ2-7; 8 bases fit TRBD2. CDR3 size: 19 residues. Per germline, CDR1 SGHDT and CDR2 YYEEEE. After removal of 4 bases from V and 1 base from J, the junction contained 19 bases not matched to a gene. The DNA for the CDR3 is TGTGCCAGCAGCCCCACGTCCCCCCGGTCCAGCGGGAGTTCCTACGAGCAGTACTTC. It encodes CASSPTSPRSSGSSYEQYF.

The V call is TRBV11-3, the J call TRBJ2-2; no definite D call. This CDR3 has 12 residues. CDR1 and CDR2 (germline): SGHNT, YENEEA. Deletions cut 6 bases from V and 4 bases from J, with 6 bases between. As DNA, the CDR3 is TGTGCCAGCAGTTACGGCACCGGGGAGCTGTTTTTT. Translating gives CASSYGTGELFF.

The chain uses TRBV9 and TRBJ2-3; 13 nucleotides agree with TRBD2. CDR1 SGDLS and CDR2 YYNGEE come from the germline V gene. The CDR3 has 17 amino acids. V lost 1 base and J lost 1; bases outside the gene matches: 3. The CDR3 protein is CASSVFGLAGGTDTQYF. The CDR3 bases are TGTGCCAGCAGCGTATTCGGACTAGCGGGGGGCACAGATACGCAGTATTTT.

CDR3 region: CAWSKQGEAFF. The CDR3 DNA sequence: TGTGCCTGGAGTAAGCAGGGCGAAGCTTTCTTT. The V call is TRBV30, the J call TRBJ1-1; a possible D gene is TRBD1 (5 bases). Trimming removed 2 bases from V and 8 bases from J, with 9 bases in between. The CDR3 consists of 11 residues. Germline V CDR1 and CDR2: GTSNPN, SVGIG (reference sequence). Variable domain in full (rest from reference TRBV30 and TRBJ1-1): SQTIHQWPATLVQPVGSPLSLECTVEGTSNPNLYWYRQAAGRGLQLLFYSVGIGQISSEVPQNLSASRPQDRQFILSSKKLLLSDSGFYLCAWSKQGEAFFGQGTRLTVV.

This sequence joins TRBV7-8 and TRBJ2-7; 14 bases line up with TRBD2. This CDR3 is built from 16 residues. V lost 1 base and J lost 2; bases outside the gene matches: 1. CDR1 and CDR2 (germline): SGHVS, FQNEAQ. The CDR3 nucleotides read TGTGCCAGCAGCTTAGAGGGACTAGCGGGAGCCTACGAGCAGTACTTC. Its protein product is CASSLEGLAGAYEQYF. Using reference TRBV7-8 and TRBJ2-7 for the parts outside the CDR3, the full variable domain is GAGVSQSPRYKVAKRGQDVALRCDPISGHVSLFWYQQALGQGPEFLTYFQNEAQLDKSGLPSDRFFAERPEGSVSTLKIQRTQQEDSAVYLCASSLEGLAGAYEQYFGPGTRLTVT.

V and J are TRBV6-5 and TRBJ1-1; D unresolved. Between the trimmed V and J ends, which lost 8 bases and 6 bases, there was a span of 7 bases. CDR1 MNHEY and CDR2 SVGAGI come from the germline V gene. This CDR3 is built from 10 residues. The DNA for the CDR3 is TGTGCCAGCGGTACTCCTGAAGCTTTCTTT. As protein: CASGTPEAFF.

V gene TRBV2 combines with J gene TRBJ1-1; D is uncertain. Germline CDR1 is SNHLY and CDR2 is FYNNEI. V gave up 4 bases and J gave up 5 bases, with 11 bases separating them. The CDR3 runs 13 residues. The CDR3 here is CASSGLRGTEAFF. In nucleotides, the CDR3 is TGTGCCAGCAGTGGCCTTCGGGGAACTGAAGCTTTCTTT. The variable domain in full, with the rest retrieved from reference TRBV2 and TRBJ1-1, is EPEVTQTPSHQVTQMGQEVILRCVPISNHLYFYWYRQILGQKVEFLVSFYNNEISEKSEIFDDQFSVERPDGSNFTLKIRSTKLEDSAMYFCASSGLRGTEAFFGQGTRLTVV.

The J gene is TRBJ2-2, the V gene TRBV28; 7 bases agree with TRBD1. The CDR3 sequence is 15 residues long. The junction had 9 bases not matched to a gene; V was cut back by 7 bases and J by 4 bases. Germline-derived CDR1 and CDR2 are MDHEN and SYDVKM. This chain's CDR3 is CASTLPGQITGELFF. CDR3 in DNA: TGTGCCAGCACTCTTCCGGGACAGATCACCGGGGAGCTGTTTTTT.